The following is a T cell receptor beta chain sequence with its context. Its antigen is currently unknown. The CDR3 has 15 amino acids. The germline CDR1 and CDR2 sequences are SGHTA and FQGTGA. Trimming stripped 5 bases from V and 0 bases from J, with 12 bases between. One entry per CDR3 protein, called by TCRdb with MiXCR from the RT-PCR reads. The sample records hundreds of thousands of distinct CDR3 sequences, roughly 15% being singletons. The data were obtained in a study of response to subunit inactivated influenza vaccine. Study-wide findings and caveats: It was suggested by the authors that few new T cells are recruited by each seasonal influenza vaccination.

The starting material was PBMCs from blood, obtained 14 days before vaccination. The TCR was taken from a man aged 50 to 60 who received an inactivated influenza vaccine. The chain links TRBV7-3 to TRBJ2-3; D ambiguous. CDR3 DNA sequence: TGTGCCAGCAGCCACCGGACGGAGAGCACAGATACGCAGTATTTT. As protein: CASSHRTESTDTQYF.